This record looks at one TCR beta chain sequence and its context. Its antigen is currently unknown. The junction departs from the called germline gene at one end, perhaps through a read error. The data stem from a study of cytomegalovirus exposure and HLA in healthy donors. At the level of the study: In terms of ancestry, the Caucasian-associated cluster contained roughly four fifths of the 300 to 400 genotyped donors.

Germline CDR1 SNHLY, CDR2 FYNNEI. The CDR3 spans 14 residues. PCR primers comprised 60 Vbeta and 13 Jbeta primers. Some clones are missing from TCRdb's copy, which holds only in-frame ones; the method was immunoSEQ multiplex PCR. The data hold about 60,000 clones, with 73% observed a single time. Findings of the study overall: Researchers reported that a few CMV-associated chains were confirmed in vitro as CMV antigen-specific. Associated with cytomegalovirus, according to the listing, were some 150 TCR beta chains.

The chain uses TRBV2 and TRBJ1-4; weak D call: TRBD1 (5 bases). The sample comprised PBMCs. The source of this sequence is a man aged 50-59 years in good health and CMV-seronegative. Here the CDR3 reads CASREGRVTEKLFF. DNA of the CDR3: TGTGCCAGCAGGGAAGGCAGGGTGACCGAAAAACTGTTTTTT.